This TCR beta chain is drawn from a study of T-cell memory formation after mild COVID-19. Looking at the study overall: TCR clusters showed largely donor specificity. Broader study findings: Among clones contracting day 15 to 85, CD4/CD8 was balanced, whereas later expanders leaned CD4+. Among CD4+ contracting clones, most were CM and EM, and CD8+ ones EMRA.

The V gene lost 2 bases and the J gene lost 2 bases, with 10 bases spanning the gap. The CDR3 has 14 residues. The V gene's germline CDR1 is MNHNS and CDR2 SASEGT. Sample barcodes and UMIs were carried by the TCR alpha and TCR beta cDNA libraries that 5'RACE generated with constant-segment primers. MiXCR, run by TCRdb on the 5' RACE reads, gives a single entry per CDR3 protein. The sample holds 270,000 or so distinct CDR3 sequences, about a sixth seen once. About this clonotype: Its target is unknown.

This sequence originates from a man aged 18-30 years who had mild COVID-19 (a few samples of this study predate the infection). Cell type and time point are not known. The rearrangement uses TRBV6-1 and TRBJ2-7, with D unresolved. The sequenced material came from PBMCs or a T cell subset sorted from them (not recorded which). The CDR3 sequence is CASSEHRQAYEQYF. The CDR3 coding sequence is TGTGCCAGCAGTGAACATCGGCAGGCCTACGAGCAGTACTTC.